This TCR beta chain appears in the sequencing data of a study of CXCR3-negative and CXCR3-positive naive CD8 T cells. Study-wide results and caveats: Memory cells showed distinct TRBV-TRBJ patterns, while the two naive subsets matched. Once cells were cryopreserved, CXCR3 expression went down partly, and most assays used fresh PBMCs.

The CDR3 has 13 residues. UMI-labeled 5' RACE TRB cDNA libraries were prepared from the cells. TCRdb re-called the 5' RACE reads; every CDR3 protein appears as one record, without DNA. The sample has roughly 24,000 distinct CDR3 sequences. Of note for this clonotype: The antigen is not known.

The study sorted every CD8+ T cell subset in triplicate at 310,000 or so cells each. This chain links TRBV12-3 or TRBV12-4 with TRBJ2-7; TCRdb returns TRBD1, unconfirmable since there is no DNA. The receptor was isolated from a human donor in good health. Some clones in this sample may be carry-over from other donors' samples. The sequenced material came from memory CD8+ T cells from blood. The CDR3 loop reads CASSSKGGYEQYF.